The clone carrying this T cell receptor (beta chain) was counted a few times. Deep-level settings were used for running the assay. Assay: immunoSEQ multiplex PCR; the TCRdb copy retains only in-frame clones and omits some. The sample consists of approximately 980,000 clones, less than 85% of them appearing once. The sample belongs to a study of shared clonotypes between healthy human individuals. Overall study context: Three plates each covered CD4 naive and memory; CD8 naive two, CD8 memory one.

The V gene's germline CDR1 is LNHNV and CDR2 YYDKDF (reference sequence). V lost 5 bases and J 10 bases, leaving 15 bases between the germline ends. There are 12 residues in the CDR3. V is TRBV15 and J is TRBJ2-7; D possibly corresponds to TRBD2 (6 bases). This clonotype was obtained from a man between 18 and 29 years old in good health. Sequencing input: memory CD4+ T cells sorted from blood. The subset denotes: CD45RA-negative fraction. In DNA, the CDR3 is TGTGCCACCAGCGGCCCGACCGGGGGTCAGTACTTC. This codes for CATSGPTGGQYF.